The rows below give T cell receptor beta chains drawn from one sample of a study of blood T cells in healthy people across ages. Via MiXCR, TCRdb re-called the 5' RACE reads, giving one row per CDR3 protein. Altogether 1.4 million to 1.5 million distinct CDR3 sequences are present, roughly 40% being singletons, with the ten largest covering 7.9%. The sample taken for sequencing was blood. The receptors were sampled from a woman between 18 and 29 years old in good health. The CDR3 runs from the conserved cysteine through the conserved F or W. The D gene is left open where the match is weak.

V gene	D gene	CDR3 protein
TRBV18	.	CASSPAAGDQPQHF
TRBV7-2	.	CASNIGTTDTQYF
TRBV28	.	CASSFNRDGGTQETQYF
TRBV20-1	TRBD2	CSALLAGSSYEQYF
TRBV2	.	CASRDGPTSGEQFF
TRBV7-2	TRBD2	CASSLGAGGRGSEQFF
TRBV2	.	CASRLEHFYGYTF
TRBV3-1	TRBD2	CASMRAGGAAIEQFF
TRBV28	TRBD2	CASSGGGRVGEQYF
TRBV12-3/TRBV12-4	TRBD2	CASSQRAGGSYEQYF
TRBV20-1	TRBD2	CSAPSTSGGFYEQYF
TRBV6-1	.	CASSERPERANVLTF
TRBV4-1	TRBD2	CASNQDPSSGGGIWTGELFF
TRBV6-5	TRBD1	CASSSERPTDRRPNSPLHF
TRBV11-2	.	CASSFFSGQTNTEAFF
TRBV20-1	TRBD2	CSAGRTSGRGDTQYF
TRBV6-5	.	CVSKNRFYEQYF